A single sample gave rise to the 14 T cell receptor beta chains below, sequenced in a study of CD8+ T cells in alopecia areata. The treatment here: oral pan-JAK inhibitor, 5-10 mg twice daily. Extracted RNA was reverse transcribed, and the resulting cDNA served as sequencing template. The assay was immunoSEQ multiplex PCR, and TCRdb's table has in-frame clones only and misses some. The sample lists 130,000 or so clones; approximately 60% were seen once. The specimen was CD4+ T cells sorted from blood, collected at week 4, from a patient treated with tofacitinib. The receptors derive from a human donor with alopecia areata.

This clone appeared once. The J gene is TRBJ1-2, the V gene TRBV25-1; 7 bases agree with TRBD1. With V trimmed by 5 bases and J by 6 bases, 9 bases remained unmatched. The CDR3 length is 14 residues. Germline CDR1 reads MGHDK; CDR2 reads SYGVNS. This CDR3 reads CASSKANRGDGYTF. CDR3 DNA: TGTGCCAGCAGTAAAGCTAACAGGGGAGATGGCTACACCTTC.

This rearrangement joins TRBV7-8 to TRBJ1-1; D is unclear. The germline V gene encodes CDR1 SGHVS and CDR2 FQNEAQ. V was trimmed by 1 base and J by 6 bases, leaving 12 bases between them. There are 14 residues in the CDR3. The CDR3 nucleotides are TGTGCCAGCAGCTTAGGGACCGGGCCCCCTGAAGCTTTCTTT. It translates to CASSLGTGPPEAFF. The variable domain in full, completed from reference TRBV7-8 and TRBJ1-1, reads GAGVSQSPRYKVAKRGQDVALRCDPISGHVSLFWYQQALGQGPEFLTYFQNEAQLDKSGLPSDRFFAERPEGSVSTLKIQRTQQEDSAVYLCASSLGTGPPEAFFGQGTRLTVV.

The CDR3 loop reads CASSPGQGTYNSPLHF. CDR3 coding DNA: TGTGCCAGCTCACCAGGACAGGGCACCTATAATTCACCCCTCCACTTT. The chain carries TRBV18 and TRBJ1-6, with TRBD1 matching 8 bases. V trimming: 2 bases; J trimming: 2 bases; junction bases outside the gene matches: 2. The germline CDR1 and CDR2 sequences are KGHSH and LQKENI. This CDR3 contains 16 residues.

The chain carries TRBV18 and TRBJ1-1; 11 bases are shared with TRBD1. V gave up 4 bases and J gave up 7 bases; unmatched junction bases: 8. The CDR3 has 15 residues. Germline CDR1 is KGHSH and CDR2 is LQKENI. This CDR3 is CASSLPPGQGGEAFF. CDR3 DNA: TGTGCCAGCTCACTTCCCCCGGGACAGGGGGGTGAAGCTTTCTTT.

The chain is built from TRBV29-1 and TRBJ1-2; D is undetermined. The CDR3 is 12 residues long. CDR1 and CDR2 (germline): SQVTM, ANQGSEA. V dropped 3 bases and J dropped 2 bases, with 7 bases sitting between them. The CDR3 protein is CSVDPGNYGYTF. CDR3 coding DNA: TGCAGCGTTGACCCGGGGAACTATGGCTACACCTTC.

The count of this clone is one. V gene TRBV5-1 combines with J gene TRBJ1-5; 8 nucleotides agree with TRBD1. This CDR3 contains 14 residues. The germline gives CDR1 SGHRS, CDR2 YFSETQ. The J segment lost 4 bases and the V segment lost 4 bases, leaving 4 bases of the junction unmatched. As DNA, the CDR3 is TGCGCCAGCAGCCCCGGGACAGGAAATCAGCCCCAGCATTTT. This sequence encodes CASSPGTGNQPQHF.

The chain carries TRBV9 and TRBJ1-1; the match to TRBD1 covers 8 bases. The germline gives CDR1 SGDLS, CDR2 YYNGEE. The CDR3 runs to 17 residues. The ends lost 4 bases at V and 3 bases at J; junction bases unmatched: 14. The CDR3: CASSPRLGRGQDTEAFF. CDR3 DNA: TGTGCCAGCAGCCCGCGTCTGGGCAGGGGGCAAGACACTGAAGCTTTCTTT.

This clone was detected once. A much larger clone lies one base from this, so it may be a read error. This chain connects TRBV2 to TRBJ1-1; TRBD1 aligns across 8 bases. This CDR3 spans 13 amino acids. V shed 5 bases, J shed 4 bases, and the junction held 3 bases outside the gene matches. Germline loops: CDR1 SNHLY, CDR2 FYNNEI. In DNA, the CDR3 is TGTGCCAGCAGTAACACAGGGGGCACTGAAGCTTTCTTT. It translates to CASSNTGGTEAFF.

The V call is TRBV5-1, the J call TRBJ1-4, with a possible D match to TRBD1 (6 bases). V gave up 4 bases and J gave up 8 bases, with 18 bases separating them. CDR3 size: 15 residues. Germline loops: CDR1 SGHRS, CDR2 YFSETQ. The CDR3 here is CASSPTGRLGEKLFF. The CDR3, as DNA: TGCGCCAGCAGCCCTACAGGGAGGTTAGGGGAAAAACTGTTTTTT. The full variable domain, completed using reference TRBV5-1 and TRBJ1-4, is KAGVTQTPRYLIKTRGQQVTLSCSPISGHRSVSWYQQTPGQGLQFLFEYFSETQRNKGNFPGRFSGRQFSNSRSEMNVSTLELGDSALYLCASSPTGRLGEKLFFGSGTQLSVL.

The rearrangement links TRBV5-1 to TRBJ2-1; D ambiguous. Trimming pared 0 bases from V and 6 bases from J, leaving 10 bases between. The V gene's germline CDR1 is SGHRS and CDR2 YFSETQ. The CDR3 is 14 amino acids. The CDR3 nucleotides are TGCGCCAGCAGCTTGGGACAAAGCCTCAATGAGCAGTTCTTC. This codes for CASSLGQSLNEQFF.

The sample holds a few counts of this clone. The chain has TRBV7-3 and TRBJ2-1; TRBD2 agrees at 10 bases. J lost 3 bases, V lost 2 bases, and 1 base had no gene match. Germline assignment: CDR1 SGHTA and CDR2 FQGTGA. The CDR3 runs 15 residues. CDR3 coding DNA: TGTGCCAGCAGCTTATTAGCGGGAGGCTACAATGAGCAGTTCTTC. The encoded protein is CASSLLAGGYNEQFF. Full variable domain (rest looked up from reference TRBV7-3 and TRBJ2-1): GAGVSQTPSNKVTEKGKYVELRCDPISGHTALYWYRQSLGQGPEFLIYFQGTGAADDSGLPNDRFFAVRPEGSVSTLKIQRTERGDSAVYLCASSLLAGGYNEQFFGPGTRLTVL.

This clone is a singleton in its sample. The V gene is TRBV29-1, the J gene TRBJ1-1, with 8 bases lining up with TRBD1. The CDR3 loop spans 14 amino acids. From germline, CDR1 is SQVTM and CDR2 ANQGSEA. J lost 0 bases, V lost 3 bases, and 3 bases had no gene match. The CDR3 sequence: CSVEMDRVNTEAFF. In nucleotides, the CDR3 is TGCAGCGTTGAGATGGACAGGGTGAACACTGAAGCTTTCTTT.

The chain is built from TRBV30 and TRBJ1-1; the D gene is possibly TRBD1 (5 bases). Germline CDR1 is GTSNPN and CDR2 is SVGIG (reference sequence). V was shortened by 2 bases and J by 6 bases, with 10 bases between the two germline ends. The CDR3 is made up of 12 amino acids. CDR3 sequence reads: CAWSSGAPEAFF. The CDR3 region has the DNA TGTGCCTGGAGTTCCGGGGCCCCTGAAGCTTTCTTT.

This clone was picked up a small number of times. The rearrangement uses TRBV29-1 and TRBJ2-3; no firm D call. The CDR3 runs 14 residues. V lost 7 bases and J 1 base, leaving 15 bases between the germline ends. Germline V CDR1 and CDR2: SQVTM, ANQGSEA. In DNA form, the CDR3 reads TGCAGCGCTGGATGGGGTGCGGGCACAGATACGCAGTATTTT. Translation: CSAGWGAGTDTQYF.